This TCR beta chain was captured in a study of cytomegalovirus exposure and HLA in healthy donors. General study points: Across all donors, roughly uniform sequencing depth was an assumption of the presence/absence analyses.

PCR was performed using 60 Vbeta and 13 Jbeta primers. Using immunoSEQ multiplex PCR, the repertoire was profiled, and TCRdb retains in-frame clones only, with some absent. Here the sample spans about 93,000 clones, approximately 80% being singletons. As regards this clone: Its antigen is still unknown.

CDR1 and CDR2 (germline): LGHNA, YSLEER. The CDR3 length is 19 residues. V lost 3 bases to trimming and J lost 0 bases; unmatched junction nucleotides: 10. This sequence originates from a woman aged 40 to 55 in good health and CMV-seronegative. The chain uses TRBV4-3 and TRBJ2-3; TRBD2 matches 12 bases. Specimen: PBMCs. CDR3: CASSHAGTSGHPSTDTQYF. CDR3 bases: TGCGCCAGCAGCCACGCCGGGACTAGCGGGCACCCTAGCACAGATACGCAGTATTTT.